The present TCR beta chain was sequenced within a study of blood T cell repertoires in COVID-19. Study-wide context: Whether acute or convalescent, the COVID-19 samples came from the United States, Italy and Spain. Nucleic acid was either cDNA or gDNA, and it came from T cells, B-cell-depleted T cells, or PBMCs.

In the source study's methods: For nucleated cells, counts were estimated from reference gene primer amplification. Sequencing used immunoSEQ multiplex PCR; TCRdb keeps in-frame clones, though not all of them. V, J and clone size reflect that table, while D and trimming were determined from the DNA. The table lists approximately 94,000 clones, 75% to 95% of them singletons. Trimming removed 5 bases from V and 1 base from J; junction bases left unmatched: 9. CDR3 length: 16 residues. Germline V gene lookup returns CDR1 LNHDA and CDR2 SQIVND (reference sequence). This TCR derives from a woman aged 45-60 years in a cohort sampled during active COVID-19. The material sequenced was peripheral blood. The V gene is TRBV19, the J gene TRBJ2-7; 9 bases are a match to TRBD1. CDR3 DNA: TGTGCCAGTAGTCTCTCCGGGACAGGGTTTTCCTACGAGCAGTACTTC. This codes for CASSLSGTGFSYEQYF.